This is a list of T cell receptor beta chains from one sample in a study of OX40 agonist ivuxolimab in advanced cancers. Using immunoSEQ multiplex PCR, the repertoire was profiled, and TCRdb retains in-frame clones only, with some absent. In the table there are 60,000 to 70,000 clones, more than 80% of which are singletons. The material was CD4+ or CD8+ T cells sorted from blood, obtained in a trial of the OX40 agonist ivuxolimab. Receptor source: an adult with an advanced solid tumor such as melanoma, head and neck, liver or kidney cancer. Each CDR3 is given with its conserved first and last residue. Each record gives: CDR3 length, clone size, D gene, J gene, V gene, CDR3 DNA, CDR3 protein. D genes are given only for firm matches. Expanded clones get a size class; other rows say once, few or many, or leave the size out.

CDR3 length: 16; clone size: .; D gene: .; J gene: TRBJ2-7; V gene: TRBV11-2; CDR3 DNA: TGTGCCAGCAGCTCCCTAGCCGGGCCTTCTACGATAGAGCAGTACTTC; CDR3 protein: CASSSLAGPSTIEQYF
CDR3 length: 18; clone size: few; D gene: .; J gene: TRBJ1-4; V gene: TRBV10-2; CDR3 DNA: TGCGCCAGCAGTGAGTCTATTGGGATCTTGCGCCCGAATGAAAAACTGTTTTTT; CDR3 protein: CASSESIGILRPNEKLFF
CDR3 length: 16; clone size: once; D gene: .; J gene: TRBJ2-5; V gene: TRBV6-5; CDR3 DNA: TGTGCCAGCAGTTACTCGTCGACGGGAGTAGTAGAGACCCAGTACTTC; CDR3 protein: CASSYSSTGVVETQYF
CDR3 length: 16; clone size: .; D gene: TRBD2; J gene: TRBJ2-1; V gene: TRBV9; CDR3 DNA: TGTGCCAGCAGCGCCCGAAGTAGCGGGGGGTACAATGAGCAGTTCTTC; CDR3 protein: CASSARSSGGYNEQFF
CDR3 length: 17; clone size: .; D gene: TRBD1; J gene: TRBJ2-6; V gene: TRBV28; CDR3 DNA: TGTGCCAGCAAGAAAGGGGGCCAAAGCTCTGGGGCCAACGTCCTGACTTTC; CDR3 protein: CASKKGGQSSGANVLTF
CDR3 length: 16; clone size: .; D gene: TRBD1; J gene: TRBJ1-5; V gene: TRBV27; CDR3 DNA: TGTGCCAGCAATACGGGACAGGGGTTTTTGAATCAGCCCCAGCATTTT; CDR3 protein: CASNTGQGFLNQPQHF
CDR3 length: 12; clone size: once; D gene: .; J gene: TRBJ1-3; V gene: TRBV28; CDR3 DNA: TGTGCCAGCGCGGGGGGAGGGTACGCCATATATTTT; CDR3 protein: CASAGGGYAIYF
CDR3 length: 16; clone size: .; D gene: TRBD1; J gene: TRBJ1-4; V gene: TRBV11-2; CDR3 DNA: TGTGCCAGCAGCCCTGGACAGGGTCCAACTAATGAAAAACTGTTTTTT; CDR3 protein: CASSPGQGPTNEKLFF
CDR3 length: 14; clone size: .; D gene: .; J gene: TRBJ2-3; V gene: TRBV7-9; CDR3 DNA: TGTGCCAGCAGCGAGAGCTCAGGAGGTACTTCGCAGTATTTT; CDR3 protein: CASSESSGGTSQYF
CDR3 length: 14; clone size: .; D gene: TRBD1; J gene: TRBJ1-1; V gene: TRBV11-2; CDR3 DNA: TGTGCCAGCAGCTCCCAGGGGGCGCCCACTGAAGCTTTCTTT; CDR3 protein: CASSSQGAPTEAFF
CDR3 length: 12; clone size: .; D gene: .; J gene: TRBJ1-4; V gene: TRBV27; CDR3 DNA: TGTGCCAGCAGTCAATGGGGTGAAAAACTGTTTTTT; CDR3 protein: CASSQWGEKLFF
CDR3 length: 14; clone size: .; D gene: .; J gene: TRBJ2-1; V gene: TRBV4-3; CDR3 DNA: TGCGCCAGCAGCCAAGAAAAAGGGGACAATGAGCAGTTCTTC; CDR3 protein: CASSQEKGDNEQFF
CDR3 length: 14; clone size: few; D gene: .; J gene: TRBJ2-5; V gene: TRBV10-3; CDR3 DNA: TGTGCCCTAAGAACTGGGGAGTCGGAATCGACCCAGTACTTC; CDR3 protein: CALRTGESESTQYF
CDR3 length: 15; clone size: .; D gene: TRBD1; J gene: TRBJ1-2; V gene: TRBV10-3; CDR3 DNA: TGTGCCATCAGCTCACAGGGGGGTCTTGATAATGGCTACACCTTC; CDR3 protein: CAISSQGGLDNGYTF
CDR3 length: 14; clone size: .; D gene: .; J gene: TRBJ2-7; V gene: TRBV25-1; CDR3 DNA: TGTGCCAGCAGCTTTTGGGGGAGCTCCTACGAGCAGTACTTC; CDR3 protein: CASSFWGSSYEQYF
CDR3 length: 14; clone size: .; D gene: .; J gene: TRBJ1-3; V gene: TRBV7-8; CDR3 DNA: TGTGCCAGCAGCTTAGCGCAAAGGGGAAACACCATATATTTT; CDR3 protein: CASSLAQRGNTIYF
CDR3 length: 14; clone size: .; D gene: .; J gene: TRBJ1-4; V gene: TRBV2; CDR3 DNA: TGTGCCAGCACGTGGGGTGCAACTAATGAAAAACTGTTTTTT; CDR3 protein: CASTWGATNEKLFF
CDR3 length: 15; clone size: once; D gene: .; J gene: TRBJ2-7; V gene: TRBV6-5; CDR3 DNA: TGTGCCAGCAGTTACTCGGGCGGCCTCACCTACGAGCAGTACTTC; CDR3 protein: CASSYSGGLTYEQYF
CDR3 length: 14; clone size: once; D gene: .; J gene: TRBJ2-7; V gene: TRBV7-3; CDR3 DNA: TGTGCCAGCAGCCCCTCTGGTGTGACCTACGAGCAGTACTTC; CDR3 protein: CASSPSGVTYEQYF
CDR3 length: 12; clone size: .; D gene: .; J gene: TRBJ1-1; V gene: TRBV5-1; CDR3 DNA: TGCGCCAGCAGTCGGGTGGGCACTGAAGCTTTCTTT; CDR3 protein: CASSRVGTEAFF
CDR3 length: 15; clone size: .; D gene: .; J gene: TRBJ1-3; V gene: TRBV6-5; CDR3 DNA: TGTGCCAGCAGACCGGACGGTGTAACTGGAAACACCATATATTTT; CDR3 protein: CASRPDGVTGNTIYF
CDR3 length: 16; clone size: .; D gene: TRBD1; J gene: TRBJ1-5; V gene: TRBV6-6; CDR3 DNA: TGTGCCAGCAGGGCGGGACAGCTTAATAGCAATCAGCCCCAGCATTTT; CDR3 protein: CASRAGQLNSNQPQHF
CDR3 length: 14; clone size: .; D gene: TRBD1; J gene: TRBJ1-1; V gene: TRBV6-5; CDR3 DNA: TGTGCCAGCGTTAAGACAGGGGGCATCACTGAAGCTTTCTTT; CDR3 protein: CASVKTGGITEAFF
CDR3 length: 13; clone size: .; D gene: .; J gene: TRBJ1-3; V gene: TRBV2; CDR3 DNA: TGTGCCAGCAGTCCCCAGACACGAAACACCATATATTTT; CDR3 protein: CASSPQTRNTIYF
CDR3 length: 15; clone size: .; D gene: TRBD1; J gene: TRBJ1-3; V gene: TRBV19; CDR3 DNA: TGTGCCAGTAGTGTAACAGGGGGCTCTGGAAACACCATATATTTT; CDR3 protein: CASSVTGGSGNTIYF
CDR3 length: 14; clone size: .; D gene: TRBD1; J gene: TRBJ2-3; V gene: TRBV7-9; CDR3 DNA: TGTGCCAGCAGCTTTGACAGGGGGACAGATACGCAGTATTTT; CDR3 protein: CASSFDRGTDTQYF
CDR3 length: 14; clone size: .; D gene: .; J gene: TRBJ1-3; V gene: TRBV5-6; CDR3 DNA: TGTGCCAGCAGCTTCCCAGGGACTGGAAACACCATATATTTT; CDR3 protein: CASSFPGTGNTIYF
CDR3 length: 16; clone size: .; D gene: .; J gene: TRBJ2-3; V gene: TRBV29-1; CDR3 DNA: TGCAGCGTTATTTCTAGGACTCCCCGCGAGGTAGATACGCAGTATTTT; CDR3 protein: CSVISRTPREVDTQYF
CDR3 length: 15; clone size: .; D gene: .; J gene: TRBJ1-6; V gene: TRBV27; CDR3 DNA: TGTGCCAGCAGTTTAAATTCTCAGAATACCTCACCCCTCCACTTT; CDR3 protein: CASSLNSQNTSPLHF
CDR3 length: 13; clone size: .; D gene: .; J gene: TRBJ2-7; V gene: TRBV10-1; CDR3 DNA: TGCGCCAGCAGTAGTCCAGGGTTGAACGAGCAGTACTTC; CDR3 protein: CASSSPGLNEQYF
CDR3 length: 18; clone size: .; D gene: .; J gene: TRBJ2-2; V gene: TRBV21-1; CDR3 DNA: TGTGCCAGCAGCAAAGGGGGTAAGCAGATGATGAACACCGGGGAGCTGTTTTTT; CDR3 protein: CASSKGGKQMMNTGELFF
CDR3 length: 13; clone size: .; D gene: .; J gene: TRBJ2-3; V gene: TRBV30; CDR3 DNA: TGTGCCCAGGACAATCGGGCCACAGATACGCAGTATTTT; CDR3 protein: CAQDNRATDTQYF
CDR3 length: 15; clone size: .; D gene: TRBD1; J gene: TRBJ1-4; V gene: TRBV7-8; CDR3 DNA: TGTGCCAGCAGCCACAACAGGGGGCAGGGTGAAAAACTGTTTTTT; CDR3 protein: CASSHNRGQGEKLFF
CDR3 length: 15; clone size: .; D gene: TRBD1; J gene: TRBJ2-1; V gene: TRBV28; CDR3 DNA: TGTGCCAGCAGAGCCGGACAGGGGGGCTACAATGAGCAGTTCTTC; CDR3 protein: CASRAGQGGYNEQFF
CDR3 length: 14; clone size: .; D gene: .; J gene: TRBJ1-4; V gene: TRBV7-2; CDR3 DNA: TGTGCCAGCAGCATAAACCTGGGGCATGAAAAACTGTTTTTT; CDR3 protein: CASSINLGHEKLFF
CDR3 length: 14; clone size: .; D gene: TRBD1; J gene: TRBJ2-4; V gene: TRBV19; CDR3 DNA: TGTGCCAGTAGTCCCCGGACAGGGGAAGGTATTCAGTACTTC; CDR3 protein: CASSPRTGEGIQYF
CDR3 length: 14; clone size: .; D gene: .; J gene: TRBJ1-1; V gene: TRBV19; CDR3 DNA: TGTGCCAGTAGTATGACTGGGGGAGACACTGAAGCTTTCTTT; CDR3 protein: CASSMTGGDTEAFF
CDR3 length: 17; clone size: .; D gene: .; J gene: TRBJ1-5; V gene: TRBV6-1; CDR3 DNA: TGTGCCAGCAGTGAAGCACGCGACCTCAGAGACAATCAGCCCCAGCATTTT; CDR3 protein: CASSEARDLRDNQPQHF
CDR3 length: 14; clone size: .; D gene: .; J gene: TRBJ1-1; V gene: TRBV5-1; CDR3 DNA: TGCGCCAGCAGCTTGGGACTGATTAACACTGAAGCTTTCTTT; CDR3 protein: CASSLGLINTEAFF
CDR3 length: 14; clone size: .; D gene: .; J gene: TRBJ2-7; V gene: TRBV2; CDR3 DNA: TGTGCCAGCAGTGTGTTGGGTTTCTCCTACGAGCAGTACTTC; CDR3 protein: CASSVLGFSYEQYF
CDR3 length: 11; clone size: .; D gene: .; J gene: TRBJ2-1; V gene: TRBV4-1; CDR3 DNA: TGCGCCAGCAGCCTCTTTACTGAGCAGTTCTTC; CDR3 protein: CASSLFTEQFF
CDR3 length: 17; clone size: once; D gene: .; J gene: TRBJ2-7; V gene: TRBV10-2; CDR3 DNA: TGCGCCAGCAGTGAGTCGAATACGCGGGCGGACTCCTACGAGCAGTACTTC; CDR3 protein: CASSESNTRADSYEQYF
CDR3 length: 14; clone size: .; D gene: .; J gene: TRBJ2-1; V gene: TRBV18; CDR3 DNA: TGTGCCAGCTCACGCGAGGCGCGCTCCAATGAGCAGTTCTTC; CDR3 protein: CASSREARSNEQFF
CDR3 length: 14; clone size: once; D gene: .; J gene: TRBJ2-1; V gene: TRBV10-1; CDR3 DNA: TGCGCCAGCCAAGGACAGGGAGGGATTAATGAGCAGTTCTTC; CDR3 protein: CASQGQGGINEQFF
CDR3 length: 15; clone size: .; D gene: .; J gene: TRBJ2-4; V gene: TRBV25-1; CDR3 DNA: TGTGCCAGCTCCCAACGGGGGAAGGACAAAAACATTCAGTACTTC; CDR3 protein: CASSQRGKDKNIQYF
CDR3 length: 14; clone size: .; D gene: TRBD1; J gene: TRBJ1-4; V gene: TRBV5-1; CDR3 DNA: TGCGCCAGCAGATCGTTACAGGGGGTTGAAAAACTGTTTTTT; CDR3 protein: CASRSLQGVEKLFF
CDR3 length: 16; clone size: .; D gene: .; J gene: TRBJ2-4; V gene: TRBV6-1; CDR3 DNA: TGTGCCAGCAGTGGAGGCCCCGGAGGCGGCAAAAACATTCAGTACTTC; CDR3 protein: CASSGGPGGGKNIQYF
CDR3 length: 16; clone size: .; D gene: .; J gene: TRBJ1-4; V gene: TRBV7-2; CDR3 DNA: TGTGCCAGCAGCCCATCGATTGGGGCGTCTAATGAAAAACTGTTTTTT; CDR3 protein: CASSPSIGASNEKLFF
CDR3 length: 15; clone size: few; D gene: TRBD1; J gene: TRBJ1-1; V gene: TRBV11-3; CDR3 DNA: TGTGCCAGCAGACTAAGACAGGGGACATTAAAAGAAGCTTTCTTT; CDR3 protein: CASRLRQGTLKEAFF
CDR3 length: 13; clone size: .; D gene: .; J gene: TRBJ2-5; V gene: TRBV5-1; CDR3 DNA: TGCGCCAGCAGCTTGGTAGCAGAAGAGACCCAGTACTTC; CDR3 protein: CASSLVAEETQYF